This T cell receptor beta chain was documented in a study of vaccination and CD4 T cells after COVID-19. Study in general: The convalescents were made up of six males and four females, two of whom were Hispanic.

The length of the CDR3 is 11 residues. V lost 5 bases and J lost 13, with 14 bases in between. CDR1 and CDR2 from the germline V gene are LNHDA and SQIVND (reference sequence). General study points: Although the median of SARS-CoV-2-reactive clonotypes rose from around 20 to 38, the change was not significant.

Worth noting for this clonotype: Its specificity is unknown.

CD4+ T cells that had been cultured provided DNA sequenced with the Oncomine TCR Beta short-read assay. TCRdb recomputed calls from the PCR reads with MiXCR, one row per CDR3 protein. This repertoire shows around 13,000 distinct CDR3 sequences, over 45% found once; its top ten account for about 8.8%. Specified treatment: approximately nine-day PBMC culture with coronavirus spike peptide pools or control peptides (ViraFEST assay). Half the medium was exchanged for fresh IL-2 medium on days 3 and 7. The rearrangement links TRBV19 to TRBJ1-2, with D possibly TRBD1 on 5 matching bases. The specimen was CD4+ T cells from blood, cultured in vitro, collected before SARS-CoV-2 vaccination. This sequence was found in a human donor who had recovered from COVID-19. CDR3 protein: CASSRGGFRTF. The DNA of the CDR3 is TGTGCCAGTAGTCGCGGGGGATTTCGCACCTTC.